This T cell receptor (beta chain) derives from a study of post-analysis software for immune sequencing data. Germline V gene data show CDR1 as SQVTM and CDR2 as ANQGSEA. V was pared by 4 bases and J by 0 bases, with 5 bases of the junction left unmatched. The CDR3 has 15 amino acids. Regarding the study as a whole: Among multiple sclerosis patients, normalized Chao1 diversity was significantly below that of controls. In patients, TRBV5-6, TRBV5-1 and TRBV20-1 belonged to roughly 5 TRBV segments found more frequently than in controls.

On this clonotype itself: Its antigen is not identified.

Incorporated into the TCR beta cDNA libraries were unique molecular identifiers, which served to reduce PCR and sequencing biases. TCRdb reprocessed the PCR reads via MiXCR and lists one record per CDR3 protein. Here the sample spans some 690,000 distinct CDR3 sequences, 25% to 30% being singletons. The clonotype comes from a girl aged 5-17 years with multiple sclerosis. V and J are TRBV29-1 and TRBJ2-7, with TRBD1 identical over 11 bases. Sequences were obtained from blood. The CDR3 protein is CSVARGTGGSYEQYF. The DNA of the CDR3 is TGCAGCGTTGCCCGCGGGACAGGGGGCTCCTACGAGCAGTACTTC.